This entry lists 23 T cell receptor beta chains sequenced from one sample in a study of blood T cells in healthy people across ages (dated by TCRdb to the mid-2010s). Library method: 5' RACE. Reads for this sample came from an Illumina HiSeq 2500. The second PCR ran for about 6 to 11 cycles and used a J-beta primer mix along with a sample-barcoded 5' primer. TCRdb itself trimmed the public reads at Q25 with fastp, ran MiXCR and retained productive beta chains. Rows are combined by CDR3 protein, so each entry shows the most common genes and DNA. This sample lists 1.5 million to 2 million distinct CDR3 sequences; about 50% were detected once. 2.1% of the sample is held by the ten biggest clonotypes. Sequencing was carried out using blood. All receptors derive from a woman between 40 and 50 years old in good health.

The chain employs TRBV7-6 and TRBJ2-2, with TRBD2 as a possible D gene (5 bases). The V gene's germline CDR1 is SGHVS and CDR2 FNYEAQ. This CDR3 is built from 15 residues. The V gene lost 3 bases and the J gene lost 4 bases, with 12 bases spanning the gap. CDR3 sequence: CASSFRGRGTGELFF. The CDR3 nucleotides read TGTGCCAGCAGCTTCAGAGGGCGCGGCACCGGGGAGCTGTTTTTT.

Only a few counts were recorded for this clonotype. CDR3 amino acids: CASTHGGGVPETQYF. As DNA, the CDR3 is TGTGCCAGCACCCACGGTGGGGGGGTACCAGAGACCCAGTACTTC. V gene TRBV9 combines with J gene TRBJ2-5; 7 bases are shared with TRBD2. The CDR3 runs 15 residues. Per germline, CDR1 SGDLS and CDR2 YYNGEE. Trimming at V came to 6 bases and at J to 4 bases, leaving 12 bases not matched to a gene.

V usage is TRBV11-1 and J usage is TRBJ2-5, with D perhaps TRBD1 (6 bases). V lost 2 bases to trimming and J lost 6 bases, with 19 bases between them. The CDR3 runs 16 residues. Germline assignment: CDR1 SGHAT and CDR2 FQDESV (reference sequence). The CDR3 nucleotides read TGTGCCAGCAGCTTAATTGGCCAGGGGCTATTCCAGACCCAGTACTTC. Translation gives CASSLIGQGLFQTQYF.

The genes are TRBV4-3 and TRBJ2-1, with 9 bases lining up with TRBD1. The CDR3 contains 14 residues. Germline CDR1 and CDR2: LGHNA and YSLEER. V lost 0 bases and J lost 14; bases outside the gene matches: 8. The CDR3 nucleotides are TGCGCCAGCAGCCAAGACTACCGGGACAGGGTGGAGTTCTTC. It translates to CASSQDYRDRVEFF.

The genes are TRBV7-2 and TRBJ2-7, with 9 bases fitting TRBD2. Germline V gives CDR1 SGHTA, CDR2 FQGNSA. The CDR3 contains 15 residues. V was pared by 1 base and J by 6 bases, with 7 bases of the junction left unmatched. CDR3 nucleotides: TGTGCCAGCAGCTTAGGAGGAGCGGGGGGCGTCGAGCAGTACTTC. It codes for CASSLGGAGGVEQYF.

This clonotype was counted ten times or more. This chain connects TRBV5-1 to TRBJ2-3; TRBD2 is a possible D gene (6 bases). The CDR3 sequence is 16 residues long. V lost 0 bases and J 0 bases, leaving 11 bases between the germline ends. Germline CDR1 is SGHRS and CDR2 is YFSETQ. CDR3 DNA: TGCGCCAGCAGCTTGGCCGGCGGGGCTAGCACAGATACGCAGTATTTT. Protein sequence: CASSLAGGASTDTQYF. Using reference TRBV5-1 and TRBJ2-3 for the parts outside the CDR3, the full variable domain is KAGVTQTPRYLIKTRGQQVTLSCSPISGHRSVSWYQQTPGQGLQFLFEYFSETQRNKGNFPGRFSGRQFSNSRSEMNVSTLELGDSALYLCASSLAGGASTDTQYFGPGTRLTVL.

Regarding this clonotype: The junction departs from the called germline gene at one end, perhaps through a read error. The V and J genes are TRBV13 and TRBJ2-5; tentative D call: TRBD1 (6 bases). Germline CDR1 is PRHDT and CDR2 is FYEKMQ (reference sequence). The CDR3 extends over 17 amino acids. The CDR3 here is CASTLGPRGGHQETQYF. CDR3 DNA: TGTGCCAGCACCTTAGGGCCTAGAGGGGGACACCAAGAGACCCAGTACTTC.

The chain employs TRBV7-2 and TRBJ2-7; D possibly matches TRBD1 or TRBD2 (7 bases each). The J call may not be correct, given that the DNA end is closer to TRBJ2-5. Per germline, CDR1 SGHTA and CDR2 FQGNSA. The CDR3 runs to 14 residues. The CDR3 bases are TGTGCCTACAGCTTAGCGGGCAGGGGGGAGACCCAGTACTTC. Amino acids: CAYSLAGRGETQYF.

The V gene is TRBV20-1, the J gene TRBJ1-2; TRBD1 agrees at 8 bases. Per the germline V gene, CDR1 is DFQATT and CDR2 is SNEGSKA (reference sequence). The CDR3 runs 13 residues. After removal of 6 bases from V and 8 bases from J, the junction contained 11 bases not matched to a gene. The CDR3 DNA is TGCAGTGCCATCAACAGGGGGGGGGGAGGCTACACCTTC. As protein: CSAINRGGGGYTF.

In this sample, this clonotype turned up once. The CDR3 bases are TGTGCCAGCGACAGGGCCCTTGAGCAGTTCTTC. It is translated as CASDRALEQFF. The rearrangement uses TRBV2 and TRBJ2-1; 7 bases are a match to TRBD1. The junction had 4 bases not matched to a gene; V was cut back by 8 bases and J by 9 bases. Germline lookup yields CDR1 SNHLY and CDR2 FYNNEI. CDR3 size: 11 residues.

A word on this clonotype: This clone may be a read error of a much larger clone one base away. The rearrangement joins TRBV7-2 to TRBJ2-1, with D maybe TRBD2 (5 bases). CDR1 is SGHTA, CDR2 FQGNSA, per germline. The CDR3 totals 16 residues. V was trimmed by 5 bases and J by 10 bases, leaving 24 bases between them. The CDR3 DNA follows: TGTGCCAGCAGCGGAGGACTGCCCTGGGAAAGTTCCGAGCAGTTCTTC. Translation: CASSGGLPWESSEQFF.

The chain recombines TRBV12-3 or TRBV12-4 with TRBJ2-1, with 11 bases lining up with TRBD2. V gave up 7 bases and J gave up 10 bases; unmatched junction bases: 9. The CDR3 length is 14 residues. CDR3 loop: CASTQGLAAAEQFF. CDR3 sequence (DNA): TGTGCCAGCACCCAGGGACTAGCGGCTGCCGAGCAGTTCTTC.

This clonotype was recorded a few times. CDR3 region: CASSEGGTLDTDTQYF. Written as DNA, the CDR3 is TGTGCCAGCAGCGAAGGCGGGACACTGGACACAGATACGCAGTATTTT. This chain uses TRBV7-2 with TRBJ2-3; either TRBD1 or TRBD2 may supply D (6 bases each). The CDR3 runs 16 residues. V lost 5 bases and J 2 bases, leaving 17 bases between the germline ends. Germline CDR1 is SGHTA and CDR2 is FQGNSA. The full variable domain, rest sourced from reference TRBV7-2 and TRBJ2-3, is GAGVSQSPSNKVTEKGKDVELRCDPISGHTALYWYRQSLGQGLEFLIYFQGNSAPDKSGLPSDRFSAERTGGSVSTLTIQRTQQEDSAVYLCASSEGGTLDTDTQYFGPGTRLTVL.

This clonotype came up a few times. This chain links TRBV9 with TRBJ2-1; the match to TRBD1 covers 8 bases. The CDR3 is 14 residues long. Looked up from germline, CDR1 is SGDLS and CDR2 is YYNGEE. The J segment lost 6 bases and the V segment lost 1 base, leaving 3 bases of the junction unmatched. The CDR3 region has the DNA TGTGCCAGCAGCGTATTCACAGGGGGCAATGAGCAGTTCTTC. This sequence encodes CASSVFTGGNEQFF.

This clonotype came up once. The gene calls are TRBV20-1 and TRBJ1-2, with D possibly being TRBD1 (5 bases). This CDR3 contains 16 residues. In germline, CDR1 is DFQATT, CDR2 SNEGSKA (reference sequence). Trimming took 0 bases from V and 2 from J, leaving 16 bases between them. CDR3 nucleotides: TGCAGTGCTAGAGATTGGGGACTCACGGAGAACTATGGCTACACCTTC. Translating gives CSARDWGLTENYGYTF.

This chain joins TRBV28 and TRBJ2-1; the match to TRBD1 covers 8 bases. The J call may not be correct, given that the DNA end is closer to TRBJ2-7. This CDR3 spans 14 amino acids. Looked up from germline, CDR1 is MDHEN and CDR2 is SYDVKM. The CDR3 loop is CASSLSDRAGEQYF. CDR3 nucleotides: TGTGCCAGCAGTTTATCGGACAGGGCTGGGGAGCAGTACTTC.

J is TRBJ2-2 and V is TRBV13; D call uncertain. V was pared by 2 bases and J by 4 bases, with 8 bases between. This CDR3 has 14 amino acids. From germline, CDR1 is PRHDT and CDR2 FYEKMQ (reference sequence). CDR3 in amino acids: CASSLRRRTGELFF. As DNA, the CDR3 is TGTGCCAGCAGCTTACGACGCCGCACCGGGGAGCTGTTTTTT.

The sample holds a few counts of this clonotype. In nucleotides, the CDR3 is TGCGCCAGCAGCCAAGACACAGCGCTGAGAAGCACAGATACGCAGTATTTT. Protein product: CASSQDTALRSTDTQYF. This chain connects TRBV4-3 to TRBJ2-3; D is unclear. Germline-derived CDR1 and CDR2 are LGHNA and YSLEER. Trimming left V 0 bases short and J 0 bases short, with 13 bases between. The CDR3 length is 17 residues.

The chain employs TRBV6-5 and TRBJ1-5; D is perhaps TRBD1 (6 bases). CDR3 length: 15 residues. Germline-derived CDR1 and CDR2 are MNHEY and SVGAGI. Between the trimmed V and J ends, which lost 0 bases and 7 bases, there was a span of 13 bases. The CDR3 here is CASSYSRDISQPQHF. The DNA for the CDR3 is TGTGCCAGCAGTTACTCCCGGGACATATCCCAGCCCCAGCATTTT.

This clonotype appeared a single time. The chain recombines TRBV6-1 with TRBJ2-3; TRBD2 matches 7 bases. Trimming at V came to 3 bases and at J to 1 base, leaving 16 bases not matched to a gene. The CDR3 covers 19 residues. Germline V gene lookup returns CDR1 MNHNS and CDR2 SASEGT. The CDR3 region is CASSEDGGPGLAGTDTQYF. The CDR3 region has the DNA TGTGCCAGCAGTGAGGATGGTGGCCCTGGGCTAGCGGGCACAGATACGCAGTATTTT.

This clonotype has a handful of counts. The V and J genes are TRBV20-1 and TRBJ2-1, with 8 bases fitting TRBD2. V lost 3 bases to trimming and J lost 5 bases; unmatched junction nucleotides: 9. CDR1 is DFQATT, CDR2 SNEGSKA, per germline (reference sequence). The length of the CDR3 is 15 residues. CDR3 in DNA: TGCAGTGCTAGGGCGCAGCGGGGGCTAAACAATGAGCAGTTCTTC. Its translation is CSARAQRGLNNEQFF.

This sequence joins TRBV24-1 and TRBJ2-3; tentatively, D is TRBD1 (6 bases). Trimming shortened V by 8 bases and J by 3 bases, and 11 bases separated the two germline ends. In germline, CDR1 is KGHDR, CDR2 SFDVKD. The CDR3 is made up of 13 amino acids. CDR3 nucleotides: TGTGCCACCAACCACAGGGTAACAGATACGCAGTATTTT. Amino acid sequence: CATNHRVTDTQYF.

The V and J genes are TRBV12-3 or TRBV12-4 and TRBJ2-1; D call uncertain. Trimming removed 5 bases at V and 10 bases at J, with 18 bases between. The CDR3 is 14 amino acids. DNA of the CDR3: TGTGCCAGCAGTGTCATACAAAAATCGGGCGAGCAGTTCTTC. Amino acid sequence: CASSVIQKSGEQFF.